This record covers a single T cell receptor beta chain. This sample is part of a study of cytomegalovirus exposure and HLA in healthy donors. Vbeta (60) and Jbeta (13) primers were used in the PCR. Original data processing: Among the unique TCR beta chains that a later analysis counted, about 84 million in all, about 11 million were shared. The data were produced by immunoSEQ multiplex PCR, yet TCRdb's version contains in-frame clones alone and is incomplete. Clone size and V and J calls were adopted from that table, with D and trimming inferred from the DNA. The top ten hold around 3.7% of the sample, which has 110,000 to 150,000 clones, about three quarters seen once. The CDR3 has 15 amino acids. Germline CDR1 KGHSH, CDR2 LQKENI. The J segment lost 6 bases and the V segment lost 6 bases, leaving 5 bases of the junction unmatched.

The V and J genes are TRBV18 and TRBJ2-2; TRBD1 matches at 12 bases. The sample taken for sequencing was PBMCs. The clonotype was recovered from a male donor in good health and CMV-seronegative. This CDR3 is CASSPGQGASGELFF. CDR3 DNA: TGTGCCAGCTCCCCGGGACAGGGGGCCTCCGGGGAGCTGTTTTTT.